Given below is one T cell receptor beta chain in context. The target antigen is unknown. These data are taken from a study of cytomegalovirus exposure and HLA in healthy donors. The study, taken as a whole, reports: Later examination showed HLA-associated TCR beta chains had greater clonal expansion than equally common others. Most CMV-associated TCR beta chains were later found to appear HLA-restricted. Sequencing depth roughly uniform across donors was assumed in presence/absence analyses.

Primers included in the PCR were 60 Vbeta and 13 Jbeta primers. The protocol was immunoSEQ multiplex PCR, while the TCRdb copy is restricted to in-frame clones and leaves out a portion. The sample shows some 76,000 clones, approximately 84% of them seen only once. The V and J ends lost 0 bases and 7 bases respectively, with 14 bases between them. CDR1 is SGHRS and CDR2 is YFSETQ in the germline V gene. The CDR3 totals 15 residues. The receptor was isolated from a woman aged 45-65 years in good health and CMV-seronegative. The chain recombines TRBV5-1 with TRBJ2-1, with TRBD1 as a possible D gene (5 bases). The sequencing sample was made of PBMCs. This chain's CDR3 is CASSLVGIQGNEQFF. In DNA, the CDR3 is TGCGCCAGCAGCTTGGTGGGGATTCAGGGAAATGAGCAGTTCTTC.